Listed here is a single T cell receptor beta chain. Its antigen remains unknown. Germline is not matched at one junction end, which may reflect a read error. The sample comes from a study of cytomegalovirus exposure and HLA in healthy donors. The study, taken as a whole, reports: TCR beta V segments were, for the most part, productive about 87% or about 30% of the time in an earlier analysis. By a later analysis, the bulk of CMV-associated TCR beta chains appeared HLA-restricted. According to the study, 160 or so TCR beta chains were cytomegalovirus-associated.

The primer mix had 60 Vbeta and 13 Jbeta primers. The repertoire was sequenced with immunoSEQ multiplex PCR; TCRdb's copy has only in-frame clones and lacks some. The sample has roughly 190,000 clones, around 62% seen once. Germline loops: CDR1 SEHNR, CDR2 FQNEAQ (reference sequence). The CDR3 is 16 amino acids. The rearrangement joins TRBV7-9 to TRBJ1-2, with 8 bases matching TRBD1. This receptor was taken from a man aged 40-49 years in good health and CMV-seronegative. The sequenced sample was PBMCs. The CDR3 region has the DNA TGTTCCAGCAGCTATTTTTTACAGGGGGCTAACTATGGCTACACCTTC. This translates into CSSSYFLQGANYGYTF. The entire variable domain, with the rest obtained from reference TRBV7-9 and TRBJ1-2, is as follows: DTGVSQNPRHKITKRGQNVTFRCDPISEHNRLYWYRQTLGQGPEFLTYFQNEAQLEKSRLLSDRFSAERPKGSFSTLEIQRTEQGDSAMYLCSSSYFLQGANYGYTFGSGTRLTVV.